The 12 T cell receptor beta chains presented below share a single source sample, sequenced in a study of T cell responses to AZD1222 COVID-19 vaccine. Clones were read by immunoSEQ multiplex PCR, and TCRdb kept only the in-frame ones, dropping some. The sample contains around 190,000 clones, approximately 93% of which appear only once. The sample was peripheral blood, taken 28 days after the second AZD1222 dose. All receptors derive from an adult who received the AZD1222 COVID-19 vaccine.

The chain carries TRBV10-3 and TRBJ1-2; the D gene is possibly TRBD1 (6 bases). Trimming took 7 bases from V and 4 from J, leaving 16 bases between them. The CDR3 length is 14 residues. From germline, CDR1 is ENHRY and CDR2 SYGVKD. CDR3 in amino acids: CAIKGGGAFYGYTF. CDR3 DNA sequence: TGTGCCATCAAGGGGGGGGGCGCCTTCTATGGCTACACCTTC.

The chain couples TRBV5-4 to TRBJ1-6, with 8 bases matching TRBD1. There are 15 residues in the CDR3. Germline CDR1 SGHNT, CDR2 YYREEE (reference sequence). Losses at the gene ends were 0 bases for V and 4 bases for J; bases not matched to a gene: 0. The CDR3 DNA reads TGTGCCAGCAGCTTGGACAGGGGGTATAATTCACCCCTCCACTTT. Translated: CASSLDRGYNSPLHF.

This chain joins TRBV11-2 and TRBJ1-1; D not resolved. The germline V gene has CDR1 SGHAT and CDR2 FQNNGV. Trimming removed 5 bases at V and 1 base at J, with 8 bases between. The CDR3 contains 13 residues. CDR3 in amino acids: CASSLVSNTEAFF. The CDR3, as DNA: TGTGCCAGCAGCCTAGTTTCGAACACTGAAGCTTTCTTT.

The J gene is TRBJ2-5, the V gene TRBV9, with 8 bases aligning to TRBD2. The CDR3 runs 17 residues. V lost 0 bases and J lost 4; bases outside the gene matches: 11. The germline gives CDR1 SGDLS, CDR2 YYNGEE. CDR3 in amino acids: CASSVGAGTRVGETQYF. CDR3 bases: TGTGCCAGCAGCGTAGGAGCCGGGACTAGGGTAGGAGAGACCCAGTACTTC.

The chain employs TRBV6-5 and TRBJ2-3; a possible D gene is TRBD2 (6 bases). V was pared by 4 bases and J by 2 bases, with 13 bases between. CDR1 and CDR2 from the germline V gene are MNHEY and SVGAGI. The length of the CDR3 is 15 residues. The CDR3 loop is CASSSWGLNTDTQYF. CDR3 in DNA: TGTGCCAGCAGTTCCTGGGGACTGAACACAGATACGCAGTATTTT.

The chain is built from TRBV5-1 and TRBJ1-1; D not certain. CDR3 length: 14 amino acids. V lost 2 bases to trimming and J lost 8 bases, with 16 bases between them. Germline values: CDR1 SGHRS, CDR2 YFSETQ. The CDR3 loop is CASSLPRYPGEAFF. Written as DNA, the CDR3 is TGCGCCAGCAGCTTACCGCGTTACCCGGGGGAAGCTTTCTTT.

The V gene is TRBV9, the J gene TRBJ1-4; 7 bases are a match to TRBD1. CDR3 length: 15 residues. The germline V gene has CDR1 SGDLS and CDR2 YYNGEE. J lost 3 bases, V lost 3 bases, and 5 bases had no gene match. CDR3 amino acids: CASSDRDRSNEKLFF. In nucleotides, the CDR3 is TGTGCCAGCAGCGACAGGGACAGATCTAATGAAAAACTGTTTTTT.

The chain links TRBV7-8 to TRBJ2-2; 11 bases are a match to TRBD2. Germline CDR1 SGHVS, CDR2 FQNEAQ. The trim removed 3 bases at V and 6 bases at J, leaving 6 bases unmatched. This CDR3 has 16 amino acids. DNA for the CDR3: TGTGCCAGCAGCTTGGCTAGCGGGAGGTTGGCCGGGGAGCTGTTTTTT. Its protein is CASSLASGRLAGELFF.

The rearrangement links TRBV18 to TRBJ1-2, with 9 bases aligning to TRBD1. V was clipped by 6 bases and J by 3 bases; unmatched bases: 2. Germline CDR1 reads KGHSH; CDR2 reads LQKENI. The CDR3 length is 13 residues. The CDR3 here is CASSWDRDYGYTF. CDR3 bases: TGTGCCAGCTCCTGGGACAGGGACTATGGCTACACCTTC.

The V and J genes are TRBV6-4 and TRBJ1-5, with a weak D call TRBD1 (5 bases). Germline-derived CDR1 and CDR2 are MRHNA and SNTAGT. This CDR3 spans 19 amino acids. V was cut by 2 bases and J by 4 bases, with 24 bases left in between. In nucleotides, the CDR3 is TGTGCCAGCAGTGACCTGGGGGTGGATCGGGGAGGGACGAATCAGCCCCAGCATTTT. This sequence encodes CASSDLGVDRGGTNQPQHF.

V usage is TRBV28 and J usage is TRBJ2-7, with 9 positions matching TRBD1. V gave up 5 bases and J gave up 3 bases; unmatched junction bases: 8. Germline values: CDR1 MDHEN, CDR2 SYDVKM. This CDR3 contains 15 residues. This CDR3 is CASSQSGTGNYEQYF. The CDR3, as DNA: TGTGCCAGCAGTCAATCCGGGACAGGGAACTACGAGCAGTACTTC.

The CDR3 reads CASSRQGFTEAFF. In DNA, the CDR3 is TGTGCCAGCAGCCGACAGGGATTCACTGAAGCTTTCTTT. V is TRBV5-5 and J is TRBJ1-1; 7 nucleotides match TRBD1. J was trimmed by 4 bases and V by 4 bases; bases with no gene match: 4. Germline CDR1 and CDR2: SGHKS and YYEKEE (reference sequence). The CDR3 sequence is 13 residues long.